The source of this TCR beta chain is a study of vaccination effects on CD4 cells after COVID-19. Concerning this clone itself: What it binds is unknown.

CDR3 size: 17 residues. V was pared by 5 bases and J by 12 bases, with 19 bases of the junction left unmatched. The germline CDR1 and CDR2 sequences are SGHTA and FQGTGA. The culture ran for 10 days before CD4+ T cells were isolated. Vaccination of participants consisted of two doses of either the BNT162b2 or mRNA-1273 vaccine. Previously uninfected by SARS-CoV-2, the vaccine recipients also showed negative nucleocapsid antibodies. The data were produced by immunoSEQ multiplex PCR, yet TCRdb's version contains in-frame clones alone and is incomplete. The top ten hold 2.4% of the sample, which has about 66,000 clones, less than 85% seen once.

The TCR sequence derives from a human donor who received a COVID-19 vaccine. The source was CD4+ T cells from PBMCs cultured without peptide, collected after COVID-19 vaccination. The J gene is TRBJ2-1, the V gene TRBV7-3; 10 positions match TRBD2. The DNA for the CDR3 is TGTGCCAGCAGCCCCTACGGACTAGCGGTGGCCCCTTGGGGGCAGTTCTTC. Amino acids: CASSPYGLAVAPWGQFF.